The TCR beta chain under discussion was sequenced for a study of PD-1 blockade in classical Hodgkin lymphoma. Assay: immunoSEQ multiplex PCR; the TCRdb copy retains only in-frame clones and omits some. The sample shows tens of thousands of clones, roughly 80% of them seen only once. Deletions cut 5 bases from V and 4 bases from J, with 14 bases between. The CDR3 contains 14 residues. Germline CDR1 reads SEHNR; CDR2 reads FQNEAQ (reference sequence). Time point given: cycle 4 day 1 (C4D1), after about 6 weeks of nivolumab. All trial patients relapsed after autologous stem cell transplantation. The specimen was peripheral blood mononuclear cells (PBMCs), collected before the fourth cycle of nivolumab. This receptor was obtained from a human donor with classical Hodgkin lymphoma. The chain is built from TRBV7-9 and TRBJ1-1, with D perhaps TRBD1 (6 bases). The CDR3, as DNA: TGTGCCAGCAGCCCAGCGGGGGCGGGCACTGAAGCTTTCTTT. Encoded protein: CASSPAGAGTEAFF.